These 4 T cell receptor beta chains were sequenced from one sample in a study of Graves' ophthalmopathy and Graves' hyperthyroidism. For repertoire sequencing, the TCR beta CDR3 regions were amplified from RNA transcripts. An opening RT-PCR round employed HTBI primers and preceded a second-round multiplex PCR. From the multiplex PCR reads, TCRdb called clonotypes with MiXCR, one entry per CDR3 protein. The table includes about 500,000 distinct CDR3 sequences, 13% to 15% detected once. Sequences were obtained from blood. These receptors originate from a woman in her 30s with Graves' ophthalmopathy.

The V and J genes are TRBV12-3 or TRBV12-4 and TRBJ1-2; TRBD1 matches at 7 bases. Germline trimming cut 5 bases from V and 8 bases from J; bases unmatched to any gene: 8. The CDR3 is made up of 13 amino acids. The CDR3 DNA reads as TGTGCCAGCAGTCCCCTCACAGGGGTCGGCTACACCTTC. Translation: CASSPLTGVGYTF.

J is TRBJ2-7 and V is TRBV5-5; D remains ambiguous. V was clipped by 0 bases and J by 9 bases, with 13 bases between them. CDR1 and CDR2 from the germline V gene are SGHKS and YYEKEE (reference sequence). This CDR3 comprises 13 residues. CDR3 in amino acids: CASSLGSLTGQYF. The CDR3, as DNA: TGTGCCAGCAGCTTGGGAAGCCTCACGGGGCAGTACTTC.

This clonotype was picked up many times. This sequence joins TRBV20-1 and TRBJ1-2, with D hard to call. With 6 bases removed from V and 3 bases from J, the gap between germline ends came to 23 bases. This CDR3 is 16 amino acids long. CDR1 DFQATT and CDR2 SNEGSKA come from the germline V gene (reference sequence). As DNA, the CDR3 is TGCAGTGCGCCGAATCGCCGGGGAGAGCGGGACTATGGCTACACCTTC. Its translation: CSAPNRRGERDYGYTF.

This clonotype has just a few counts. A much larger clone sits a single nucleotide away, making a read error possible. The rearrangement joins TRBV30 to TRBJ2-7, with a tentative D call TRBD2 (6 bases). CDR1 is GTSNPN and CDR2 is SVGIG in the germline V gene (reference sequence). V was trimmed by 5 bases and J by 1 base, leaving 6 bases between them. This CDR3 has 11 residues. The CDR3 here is CAWGGSYEQYF. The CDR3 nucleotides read TGTGCCTGGGGGGGGTCCTACGAGCAGTACTTC.